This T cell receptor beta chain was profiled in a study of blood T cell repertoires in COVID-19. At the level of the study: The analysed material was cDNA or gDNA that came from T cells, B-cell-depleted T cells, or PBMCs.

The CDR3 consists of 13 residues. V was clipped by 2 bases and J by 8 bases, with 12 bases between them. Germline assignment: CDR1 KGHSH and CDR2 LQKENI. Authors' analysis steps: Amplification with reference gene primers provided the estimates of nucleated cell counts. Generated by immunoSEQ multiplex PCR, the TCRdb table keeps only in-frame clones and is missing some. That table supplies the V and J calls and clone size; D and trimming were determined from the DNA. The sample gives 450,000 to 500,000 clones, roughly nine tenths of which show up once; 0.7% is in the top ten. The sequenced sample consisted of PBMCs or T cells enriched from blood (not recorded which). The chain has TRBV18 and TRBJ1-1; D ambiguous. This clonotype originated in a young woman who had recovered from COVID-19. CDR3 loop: CASSPGGGREAFF. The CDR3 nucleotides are TGTGCCAGCTCACCAGGTGGTGGCAGAGAAGCTTTCTTT.